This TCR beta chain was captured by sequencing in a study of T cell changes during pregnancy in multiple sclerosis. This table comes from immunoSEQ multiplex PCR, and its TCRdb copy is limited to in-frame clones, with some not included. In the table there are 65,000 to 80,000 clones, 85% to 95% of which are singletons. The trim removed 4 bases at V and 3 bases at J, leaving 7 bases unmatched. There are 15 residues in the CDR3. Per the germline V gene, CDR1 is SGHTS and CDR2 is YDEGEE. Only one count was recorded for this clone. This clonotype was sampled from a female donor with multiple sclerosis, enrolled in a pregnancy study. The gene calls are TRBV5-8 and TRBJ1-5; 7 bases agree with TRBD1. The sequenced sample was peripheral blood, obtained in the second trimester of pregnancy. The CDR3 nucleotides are TGTGCCAGCAGCGTCCGGACAGGCGCCAATCAGCCCCAGCATTTT. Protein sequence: CASSVRTGANQPQHF.